This TCR beta chain was profiled in a study of cytomegalovirus exposure and HLA in healthy donors. The sample holds one count of this clone. Its antigen is as yet unknown. With 60 Vbeta and 13 Jbeta primers, the PCR was carried out. Clones were sequenced by immunoSEQ multiplex PCR, and TCRdb holds only the in-frame ones, with some missing. The table lists 85,000 to 100,000 clones, around 76% of them singletons. Study-wide results and caveats: Most TCR sequences were uncommon, yet certain public TCRs appeared in many donors. Compared with the roughly 730-donor mean, an Asian-associated ancestry cluster reportedly had fewer N-insertions, according to a later analysis. The authors listed 150 or so TCR beta chains as cytomegalovirus-associated.

The clonotype originates from a middle-aged man in good health and CMV-seropositive. The sequenced material came from PBMCs.

This CDR3 is CASSLGQLFRETQYF. CDR3 bases: TGTGCCAGCAGCTTAGGACAACTGTTCAGGGAGACCCAGTACTTC. V gene TRBV7-2 combines with J gene TRBJ2-5, with no clear D. Germline V CDR1 and CDR2: SGHTA, FQGNSA. Trimming shortened V by 1 base and J by 5 bases, and 14 bases separated the two germline ends. The CDR3 is made up of 15 amino acids.